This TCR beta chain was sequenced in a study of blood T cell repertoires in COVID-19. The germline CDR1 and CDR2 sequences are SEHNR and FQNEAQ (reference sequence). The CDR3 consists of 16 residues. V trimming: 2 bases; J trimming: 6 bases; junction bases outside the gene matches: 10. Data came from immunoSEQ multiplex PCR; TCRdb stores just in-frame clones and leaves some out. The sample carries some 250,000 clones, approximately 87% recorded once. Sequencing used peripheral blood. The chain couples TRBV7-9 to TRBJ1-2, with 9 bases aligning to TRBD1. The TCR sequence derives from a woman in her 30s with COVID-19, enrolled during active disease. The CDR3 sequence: CASSLKSTGGSNGYTF. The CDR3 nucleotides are TGTGCCAGCAGCTTAAAATCGACAGGGGGGTCGAATGGCTACACCTTC.